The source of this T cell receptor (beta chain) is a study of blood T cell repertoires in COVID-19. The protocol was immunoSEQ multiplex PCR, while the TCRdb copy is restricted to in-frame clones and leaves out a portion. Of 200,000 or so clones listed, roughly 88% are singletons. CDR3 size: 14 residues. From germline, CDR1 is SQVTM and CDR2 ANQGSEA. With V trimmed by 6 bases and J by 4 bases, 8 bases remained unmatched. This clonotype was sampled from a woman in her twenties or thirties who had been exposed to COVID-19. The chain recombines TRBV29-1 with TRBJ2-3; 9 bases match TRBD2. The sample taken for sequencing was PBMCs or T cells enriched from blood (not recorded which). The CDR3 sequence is CSVVQGGRADTQYF. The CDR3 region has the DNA TGCAGCGTCGTGCAGGGCGGGAGGGCAGATACGCAGTATTTT.